This T cell receptor (beta chain) is from a study of T cell responses to AZD1222 COVID-19 vaccine. The study's findings and limits: Clonal diversity was possibly underestimated, and white British individuals and females predominated among donors. Variant regions that are unmutated are reportedly the target of nearly half of spike-specific TCRs. Two doses of AZD1222 preceded a rise in Spike-specific TCR breadth and depth.

Using immunoSEQ multiplex PCR, the repertoire was profiled, and TCRdb retains in-frame clones only, with some absent. The sample lists 120,000 or so clones; around nine tenths were seen once. The germline gives CDR1 KGHSH, CDR2 LQKENI. This CDR3 contains 17 residues. Trimming shortened V by 0 bases and J by 0 bases, and 12 bases separated the two germline ends. About this clone: Its antigen is currently unknown.

J is TRBJ1-3 and V is TRBV18; no reliable D call. Specimen: peripheral blood, collected 28 days after the second AZD1222 dose. The TCR sequence derives from an adult who received the AZD1222 COVID-19 vaccine. The DNA of the CDR3 is TGTGCCAGCTCACCACCCCCCGGGTTACTCTCTGGAAACACCATATATTTT. It encodes CASSPPPGLLSGNTIYF.